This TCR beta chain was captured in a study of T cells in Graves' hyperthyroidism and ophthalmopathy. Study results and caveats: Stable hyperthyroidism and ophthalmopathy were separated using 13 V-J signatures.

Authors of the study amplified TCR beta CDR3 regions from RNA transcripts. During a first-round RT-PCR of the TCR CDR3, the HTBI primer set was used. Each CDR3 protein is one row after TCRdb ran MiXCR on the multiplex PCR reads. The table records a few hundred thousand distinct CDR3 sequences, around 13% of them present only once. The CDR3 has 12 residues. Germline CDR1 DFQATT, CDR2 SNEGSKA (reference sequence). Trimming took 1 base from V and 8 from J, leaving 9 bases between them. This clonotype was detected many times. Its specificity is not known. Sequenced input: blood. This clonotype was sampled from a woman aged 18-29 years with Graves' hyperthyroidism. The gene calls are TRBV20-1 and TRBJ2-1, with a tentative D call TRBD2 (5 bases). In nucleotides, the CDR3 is TGCAGTGCTAGAGGGGCTAGCTATGAGCAGTTCTTC. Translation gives CSARGASYEQFF.